This T cell receptor beta chain came from a study of regulatory T cells in long-lasting Graves disease. Stated time point: newly diagnosed GD, antithyroid drugs for less than 3 months. There was RNA extracted from PBMCs, and the TCR library was made from it. With EDTA tubes as the receptacles, around 10 milliliters of peripheral blood were drawn. Construction of TCR beta libraries relied on iRepertoire HTBI primers and on Arm-PCR targeting CDR3 regions. TCRdb re-analysed the multiplex PCR reads in MiXCR, keeping a single row per CDR3 protein. The sample shows 400,000 to 500,000 distinct CDR3 sequences, approximately 16% of them seen only once. Many counts were recorded for this clonotype. Its target is unknown. Whole-study results and caveats: Persistent Graves' patients showed a TCR diversity that was lower than that of newly diagnosed ones.

The same sample was also studied in work on T cells in Graves' hyperthyroidism and ophthalmopathy. That paper adds: HTBI primers drove first-round RT-PCR of the TCR CDR3.

This receptor was identified in a woman aged 40 to 50 with Graves disease. The sequencing used peripheral blood mononuclear cells (PBMCs), collected at new diagnosis, from a patient treated with antithyroid drugs.

CDR3 DNA: TGTGCCAGCAGGGACTCTAGGGCGGCGGGAGGCCAAGAGACCCAGTACTTC. Amino acid sequence: CASRDSRAAGGQETQYF. The rearrangement joins TRBV2 to TRBJ2-5; 8 bases map to TRBD2. Germline values: CDR1 SNHLY, CDR2 FYNNEI. J was trimmed by 1 base and V by 6 bases; bases with no gene match: 13. CDR3 length: 17 amino acids.